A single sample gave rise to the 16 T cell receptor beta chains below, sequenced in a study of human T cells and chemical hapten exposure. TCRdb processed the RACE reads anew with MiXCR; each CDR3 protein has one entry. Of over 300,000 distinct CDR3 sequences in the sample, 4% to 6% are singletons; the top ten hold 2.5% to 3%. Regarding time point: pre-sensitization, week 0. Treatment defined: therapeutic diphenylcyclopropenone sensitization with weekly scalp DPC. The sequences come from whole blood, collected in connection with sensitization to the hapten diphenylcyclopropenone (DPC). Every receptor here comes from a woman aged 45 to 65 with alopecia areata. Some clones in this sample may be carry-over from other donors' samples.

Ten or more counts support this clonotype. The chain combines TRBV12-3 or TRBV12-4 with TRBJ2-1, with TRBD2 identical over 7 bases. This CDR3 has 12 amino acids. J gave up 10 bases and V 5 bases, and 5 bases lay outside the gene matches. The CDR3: CASSPRGEEQFF. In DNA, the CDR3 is TGTGCCAGCAGTCCTCGGGGGGAAGAGCAGTTCTTC.

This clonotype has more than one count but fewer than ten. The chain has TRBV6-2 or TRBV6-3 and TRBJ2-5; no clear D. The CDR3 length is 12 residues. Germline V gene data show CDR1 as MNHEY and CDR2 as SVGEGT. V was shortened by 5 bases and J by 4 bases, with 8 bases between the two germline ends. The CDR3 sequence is CASSHPRETQYF. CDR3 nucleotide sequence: TGTGCCAGCAGTCATCCGAGAGAGACCCAGTACTTC.

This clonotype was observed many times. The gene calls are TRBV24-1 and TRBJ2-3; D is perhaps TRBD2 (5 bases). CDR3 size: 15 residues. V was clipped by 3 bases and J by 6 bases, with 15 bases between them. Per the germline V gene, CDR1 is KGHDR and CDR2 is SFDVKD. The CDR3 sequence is CATSDRASWSDTQYF. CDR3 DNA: TGTGCCACCAGTGATAGGGCTAGCTGGTCGGATACGCAGTATTTT.

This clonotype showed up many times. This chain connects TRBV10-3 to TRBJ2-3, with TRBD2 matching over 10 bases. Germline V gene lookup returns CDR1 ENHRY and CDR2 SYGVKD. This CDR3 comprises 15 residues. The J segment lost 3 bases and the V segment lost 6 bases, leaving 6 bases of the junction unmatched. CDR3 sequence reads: CAISKASGGTDTQYF. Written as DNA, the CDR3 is TGTGCCATCAGCAAGGCTAGCGGGGGAACAGATACGCAGTATTTT.

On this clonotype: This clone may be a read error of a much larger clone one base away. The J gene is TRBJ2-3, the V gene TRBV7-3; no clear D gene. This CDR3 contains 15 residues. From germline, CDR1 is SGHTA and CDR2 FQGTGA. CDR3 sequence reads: CGSSPTALLTDTQYF. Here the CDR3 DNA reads TGTGGCAGCAGCCCCACGGCACTCTTGACGGATACGCAGTATTTT.

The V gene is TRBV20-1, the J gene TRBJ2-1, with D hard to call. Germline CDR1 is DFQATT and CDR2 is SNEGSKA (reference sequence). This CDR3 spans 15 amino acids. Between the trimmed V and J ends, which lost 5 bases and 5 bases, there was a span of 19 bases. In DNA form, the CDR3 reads TGCAGTGCTTCCCTCCCCCTTCTAGGAGACAATGAGCAGTTCTTC. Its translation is CSASLPLLGDNEQFF.

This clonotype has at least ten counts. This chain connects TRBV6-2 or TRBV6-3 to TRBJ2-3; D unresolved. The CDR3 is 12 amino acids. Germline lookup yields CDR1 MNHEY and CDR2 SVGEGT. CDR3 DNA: TGTGGGTCCGGCCCAACCACAGATACGCAGTATTTT. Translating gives CGSGPTTDTQYF.

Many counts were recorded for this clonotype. CDR3 bases: TGTGCCAGCAGTTTGCTAGTATCCTACAATGAGCAGTTCTTC. It is translated as CASSLLVSYNEQFF. J is TRBJ2-1 and V is TRBV12-3 or TRBV12-4; D is ambiguous. V was pared by 3 bases and J by 1 base, with 7 bases between. This CDR3 region has 14 residues.

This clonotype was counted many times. CDR3 coding DNA: TGTGCCAGCAGTTTGAGGGGGGAGCTGTTTTTT. Translation gives CASSLRGELFF. The gene calls are TRBV12-3 or TRBV12-4 and TRBJ2-2; D is uncertain. V lost 3 bases and J 8 bases, leaving 4 bases between the germline ends. CDR3 length: 11 amino acids.

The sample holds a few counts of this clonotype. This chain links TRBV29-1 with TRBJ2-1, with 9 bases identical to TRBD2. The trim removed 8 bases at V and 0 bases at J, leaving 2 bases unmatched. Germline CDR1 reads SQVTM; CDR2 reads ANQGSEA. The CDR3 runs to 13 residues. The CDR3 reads CSLSGSSYNEQFF. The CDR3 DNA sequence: TGCAGCCTTAGCGGGAGCTCCTACAATGAGCAGTTCTTC.

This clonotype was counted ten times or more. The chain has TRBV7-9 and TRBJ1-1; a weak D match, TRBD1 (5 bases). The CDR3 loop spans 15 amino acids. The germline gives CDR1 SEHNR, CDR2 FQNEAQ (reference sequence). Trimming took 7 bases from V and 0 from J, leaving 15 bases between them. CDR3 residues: CASTPTQALNTEAFF. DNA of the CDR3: TGTGCCAGCACCCCAACACAGGCTTTGAACACTGAAGCTTTCTTT.

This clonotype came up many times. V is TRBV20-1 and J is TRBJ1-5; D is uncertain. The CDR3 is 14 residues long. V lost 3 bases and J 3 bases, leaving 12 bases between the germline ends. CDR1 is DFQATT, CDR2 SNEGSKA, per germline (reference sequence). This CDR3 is CSASRQAHNQPQHF. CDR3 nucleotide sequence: TGCAGTGCTAGTAGGCAGGCGCACAATCAGCCCCAGCATTTT.

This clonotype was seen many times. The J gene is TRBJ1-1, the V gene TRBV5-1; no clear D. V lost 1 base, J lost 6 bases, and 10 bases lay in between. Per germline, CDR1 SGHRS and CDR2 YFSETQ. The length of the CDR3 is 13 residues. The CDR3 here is CASSLFGPAEAFF. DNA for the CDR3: TGCGCCAGCAGCTTGTTTGGGCCGGCTGAAGCTTTCTTT.

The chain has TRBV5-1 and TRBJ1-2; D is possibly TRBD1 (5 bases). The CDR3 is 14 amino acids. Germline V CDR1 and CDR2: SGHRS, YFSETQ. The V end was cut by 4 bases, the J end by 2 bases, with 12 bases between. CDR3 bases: TGCGCCAGCAGCGAGATGACAGAGAACTATGGCTACACCTTC. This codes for CASSEMTENYGYTF.

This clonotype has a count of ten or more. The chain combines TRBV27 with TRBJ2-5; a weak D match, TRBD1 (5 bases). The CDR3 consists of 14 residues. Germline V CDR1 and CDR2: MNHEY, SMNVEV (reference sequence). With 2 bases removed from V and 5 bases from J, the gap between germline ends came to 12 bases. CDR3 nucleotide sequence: TGTGCCAGCAGTTTACTAGACAGACCTGAGACCCAGTACTTC. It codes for CASSLLDRPETQYF.

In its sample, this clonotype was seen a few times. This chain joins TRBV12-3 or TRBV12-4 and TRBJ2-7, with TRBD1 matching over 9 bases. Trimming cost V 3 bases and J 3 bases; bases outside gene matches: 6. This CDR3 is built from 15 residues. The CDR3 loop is CASSFFGQGYYEQYF. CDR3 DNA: TGTGCCAGCAGTTTCTTCGGACAGGGGTACTACGAGCAGTACTTC.